The entry that follows covers one T cell receptor (beta chain) sequence. Its antigen is not identified. Deep was the level used in running the assay. Assay used: immunoSEQ multiplex PCR; TCRdb lists only in-frame clones, some missing. The data show about 1,500,000 clones, about 96% seen once. The data derive from a study of shared clonotypes between healthy human individuals. Across the study: Contributing individuals were a couple of females and a few males aged 18 to 49. Study-level results: The naive CD4 repertoires of a handful of donors were compared, and roughly 5% of clonotypes were shared. Non-shared clonotypes had lower generation probabilities than those shared by all four donors.

The CDR3 has 15 amino acids. V usage is TRBV21-1 and J usage is TRBJ2-4; TRBD1, the table's D call, was not compared with the DNA. TRBV21-1 is reported as a pseudogene. The sample consisted of naive CD4+ T cells sorted from blood. As for subset: CD45RA+ positively selected. This TCR came from a young man in good health. CDR3 coding DNA: TGTGCCAGGACCCAAAAGGAACAGGGCGGGAACATTCAGTACTTC. Protein: CARTQKEQGGNIQYF.